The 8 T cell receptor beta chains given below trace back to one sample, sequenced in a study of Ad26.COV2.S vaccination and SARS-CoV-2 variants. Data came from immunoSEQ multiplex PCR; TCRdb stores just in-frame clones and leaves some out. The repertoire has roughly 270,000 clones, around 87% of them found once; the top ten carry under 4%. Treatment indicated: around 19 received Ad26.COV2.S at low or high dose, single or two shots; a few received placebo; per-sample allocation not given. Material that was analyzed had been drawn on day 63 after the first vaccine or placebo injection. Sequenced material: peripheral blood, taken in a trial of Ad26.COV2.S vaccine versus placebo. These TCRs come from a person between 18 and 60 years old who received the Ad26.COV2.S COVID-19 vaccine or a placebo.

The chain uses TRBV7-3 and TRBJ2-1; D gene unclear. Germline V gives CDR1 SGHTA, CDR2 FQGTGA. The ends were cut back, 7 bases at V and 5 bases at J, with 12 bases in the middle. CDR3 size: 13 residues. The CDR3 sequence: CASNNGWNNEQFF. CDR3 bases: TGTGCCAGCAACAATGGATGGAACAATGAGCAGTTCTTC.

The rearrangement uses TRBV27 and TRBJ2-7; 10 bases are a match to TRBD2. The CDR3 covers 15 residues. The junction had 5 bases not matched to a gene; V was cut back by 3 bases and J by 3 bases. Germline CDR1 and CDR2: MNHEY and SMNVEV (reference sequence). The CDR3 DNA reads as TGTGCCAGCAGTTTTGTGCTAGCGGGAGTCTACGAGCAGTACTTC. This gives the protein CASSFVLAGVYEQYF.

CDR3 in amino acids: CASSEWTVGELFF. The CDR3 region has the DNA TGTGCCAGCAGTGAATGGACAGTCGGGGAGCTGTTTTTT. This rearrangement joins TRBV25-1 to TRBJ2-2; a possible D gene is TRBD1 (6 bases). Per germline, CDR1 MGHDK and CDR2 SYGVNS. The length of the CDR3 is 13 residues. The V and J ends lost 1 base and 7 bases respectively, with 7 bases between them.

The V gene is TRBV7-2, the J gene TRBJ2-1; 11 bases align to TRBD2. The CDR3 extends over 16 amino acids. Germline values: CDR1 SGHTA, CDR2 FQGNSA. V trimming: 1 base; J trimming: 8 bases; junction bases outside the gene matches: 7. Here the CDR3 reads CASSLGSSGRAYEQFF. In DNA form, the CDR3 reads TGTGCCAGCAGCTTAGGGAGTAGCGGGAGGGCCTATGAGCAGTTCTTC.

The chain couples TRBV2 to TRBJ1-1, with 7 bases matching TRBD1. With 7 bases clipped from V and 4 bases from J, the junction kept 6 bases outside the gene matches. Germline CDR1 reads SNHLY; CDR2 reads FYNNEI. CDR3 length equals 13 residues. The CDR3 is CASTDRELTEAFF. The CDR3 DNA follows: TGTGCCAGCACTGACAGGGAGCTCACTGAAGCTTTCTTT.

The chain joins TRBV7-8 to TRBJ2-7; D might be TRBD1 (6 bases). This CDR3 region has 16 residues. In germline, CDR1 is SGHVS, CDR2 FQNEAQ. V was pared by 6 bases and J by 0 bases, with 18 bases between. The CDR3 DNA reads TGTGCCAGCAGTCCAGCTAGGACAGCGAGCTCCTACGAGCAGTACTTC. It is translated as CASSPARTASSYEQYF.

CDR3 DNA: TGCGCCAGTACGTGGGGGGAGGTCACAGATACGCAGTATTTT. This sequence encodes CASTWGEVTDTQYF. V gene TRBV5-1 combines with J gene TRBJ2-3; tentatively, D is TRBD2 (6 bases). CDR3 length: 14 amino acids. V lost 8 bases to trimming and J lost 2 bases, with 15 bases between them. In germline, CDR1 is SGHRS, CDR2 YFSETQ.

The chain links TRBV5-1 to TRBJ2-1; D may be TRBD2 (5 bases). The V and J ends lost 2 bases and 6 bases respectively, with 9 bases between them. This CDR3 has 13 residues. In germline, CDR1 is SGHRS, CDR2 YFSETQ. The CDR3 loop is CASSFSAVNEQFF. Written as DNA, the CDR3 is TGCGCCAGCAGCTTTTCAGCGGTCAATGAGCAGTTCTTC.